A single sample gave rise to the 25 T cell receptor beta chains below, sequenced in a study of blood T cells in healthy people across ages. Then a second PCR, running about 7 to 11 cycles, was carried out with a sample-barcoded 5' primer and a J-beta primer mix. TCRdb re-derived calls from the 5' RACE reads in MiXCR, one entry per CDR3 protein. Among hundreds of thousands of distinct CDR3 sequences listed, around 21% were seen once. Sequenced input: blood. Source of these receptors: a man aged 70-80 years in good health.

This clonotype was seen a handful of times. The chain recombines TRBV6-1 with TRBJ2-4; 14 bases agree with TRBD2. Trimming took 7 bases from V and 3 from J; bases not matched to a gene: 5. Germline V gene sequence: CDR1 MNHNS, CDR2 SASEGT. The CDR3 spans 16 residues. CDR3 nucleotides: TGTGCCAGCAACACCGGGACTAGCGGGAGCAAAAACATTCAGTACTTC. It yields the protein CASNTGTSGSKNIQYF.

The V gene is TRBV14, the J gene TRBJ2-1; D call uncertain. Germline-derived CDR1 and CDR2 are SGHDN and FVKESK. Trimming cost V 4 bases and J 1 base, with 8 bases left between them. This CDR3 is 14 amino acids long. CDR3 amino acids: CASSPWGSYNEQFF. The CDR3 DNA follows: TGTGCCAGCAGCCCGTGGGGATCCTACAATGAGCAGTTCTTC.

This rearrangement joins TRBV4-1 to TRBJ2-5; TRBD2 aligns across 11 bases. The end of the DNA fits TRBJ2-1 better, so the J call may be wrong. Germline V CDR1 and CDR2: MGHRA, YSYEKL. The CDR3 extends over 16 amino acids. CDR3 in DNA: TGCGCCAGCACCCTCCAGGCTAGCGGGAGGACGGGTGAGCAGTTCTTC. As protein: CASTLQASGRTGEQFF.

The chain is built from TRBV12-3 or TRBV12-4 and TRBJ1-1, with D perhaps matching TRBD1 (5 bases). V was pared by 5 bases and J by 4 bases, with 14 bases between. The CDR3 contains 14 residues. The DNA of the CDR3 is TGTGCCAGCAGTCTGTCACCAGGGCGCACTGAAGCTTTCTTT. As protein: CASSLSPGRTEAFF.

A note on this clonotype: At one of its ends the junction is not consistent with the germline gene, which may arise from a read error. V usage is TRBV6-6 and J usage is TRBJ1-1; no firm D call. The CDR3 contains 14 residues. Germline CDR1 and CDR2: MNHNY and SVGAGI (reference sequence). The CDR3 region is CARSYAEGFTEAFF. DNA for the CDR3: TGTGCCAGAAGTTATGCAGAAGGGTTCACTGAAGCCTTCTTT.

V and J are TRBV12-3 or TRBV12-4 and TRBJ2-1; D gene uncertain. The DNA end is a closer match to TRBJ2-5, so the J assignment may be wrong. The CDR3 is 11 residues long. CDR3 amino acids: CASRHSGTQYF. The CDR3 DNA reads as TGTGCCAGCAGGCACTCCGGGACCCAGTACTTC.

This clonotype showed up just a few times. This rearrangement joins TRBV3-1 to TRBJ2-3, with 14 bases aligning to TRBD2. V gave up 0 bases and J gave up 6 bases; unmatched junction bases: 8. The CDR3 is 18 residues long. Germline lookup yields CDR1 LGHDT and CDR2 YNNKEL (reference sequence). CDR3 residues: CASSQDMGTSGSYDTQYF. In nucleotides, the CDR3 is TGTGCCAGCAGCCAAGATATGGGGACTAGCGGGAGCTACGATACGCAGTATTTT.

In its sample, this clonotype was seen a few times. The rearrangement uses TRBV7-3 and TRBJ2-7, with D maybe TRBD2 (5 bases). Germline-derived CDR1 and CDR2 are SGHTA and FQGTGA. V gave up 4 bases and J gave up 6 bases, with 19 bases separating them. The CDR3 sequence is 15 residues long. DNA of the CDR3: TGTGCCAGCAGCTCGGTCACGGGAATCCTAGGCGAGCAGTACTTC. It translates to CASSSVTGILGEQYF.

This clonotype was recorded at least ten times. The chain is built from TRBV4-3 and TRBJ1-2; 7 bases fit TRBD1. The CDR3 runs 15 residues. Unmatched junction bases numbered 11, after V lost 2 bases and J lost 8 bases. The V gene's germline CDR1 is LGHNA and CDR2 YSLEER. CDR3 DNA: TGCGCCAGCAGCCAATTTACCGGGACAGCGTACGGCTACACCTTC. Protein product: CASSQFTGTAYGYTF.

This clonotype was observed a few times. The chain uses TRBV20-1 and TRBJ2-3; 8 bases map to TRBD2. After removal of 6 bases from V and 2 bases from J, the junction contained 13 bases not matched to a gene. Looked up from germline, CDR1 is DFQATT and CDR2 is SNEGSKA (reference sequence). The CDR3 totals 16 residues. The CDR3 sequence: CSAPTGGRKDTDTQYF. CDR3 sequence (DNA): TGCAGTGCCCCAACGGGAGGGAGGAAGGACACAGATACGCAGTATTTT.

This clonotype has only a few counts. The rearrangement joins TRBV2 to TRBJ1-2, with D perhaps TRBD1 (5 bases). CDR1 and CDR2 from the germline V gene are SNHLY and FYNNEI. V shed 1 base and J shed 8 bases, with 17 bases lying between them. The CDR3 spans 15 residues. The CDR3 spells CASSEEGVRVYGYTF. The CDR3 DNA sequence: TGTGCCAGCAGTGAAGAAGGGGTCCGCGTCTACGGCTACACCTTC.

The V and J genes are TRBV9 and TRBJ2-3; TRBD2 agrees at 8 bases. V was pared by 2 bases and J by 4 bases, with 6 bases of the junction left unmatched. Germline CDR1 and CDR2: SGDLS and YYNGEE. The CDR3 runs 15 residues. CDR3 sequence (DNA): TGTGCCAGCAGCGTCCTAGCGGGCATAGCAGATACGCAGTATTTT. Its protein product is CASSVLAGIADTQYF.

The chain couples TRBV6-7 to TRBJ2-1, with 7 bases fitting TRBD2. TRBV6-7 is noted as an ORF with a role that remains uncertain. V shed 6 bases, J shed 5 bases, and the junction held 10 bases outside the gene matches. The CDR3 has 15 amino acids. This CDR3 is CASSLPGLPNNEQFF. The DNA of the CDR3 is TGTGCCAGCAGCCTACCGGGACTACCGAACAATGAGCAGTTCTTC.

The chain joins TRBV7-6 to TRBJ2-1; no reliable D call. Trimming cost V 4 bases and J 0 bases, with 10 bases left between them. CDR1 and CDR2 from the germline V gene are SGHVS and FNYEAQ. The CDR3 loop spans 15 amino acids. The CDR3 protein is CASSSFQSSYNEQFF. The CDR3 DNA sequence: TGTGCCAGCAGCTCGTTCCAAAGCTCCTACAATGAGCAGTTCTTC.

This clonotype was observed many times. The V gene is TRBV6-5, the J gene TRBJ2-7; perhaps TRBD2 as D (6 bases). Between the trimmed V and J ends, which lost 5 bases and 0 bases, there was a span of 17 bases. Per germline, CDR1 MNHEY and CDR2 SVGAGI. The CDR3 spans 16 residues. CDR3 in DNA: TGTGCCAGCAGTCCTCGGAGGGGATTGAGCTCCTACGAGCAGTACTTC. The encoded protein is CASSPRRGLSSYEQYF.

The chain recombines TRBV19 with TRBJ1-1; a possible D gene is TRBD1 (6 bases). The length of the CDR3 is 15 residues. The germline V gene has CDR1 LNHDA and CDR2 SQIVND (reference sequence). V lost 5 bases, J lost 4 bases, and 17 bases lay in between. DNA of the CDR3: TGTGCCAGTAGTCAGCAACCGGGGGCGAGCACTGAAGCTTTCTTT. This sequence encodes CASSQQPGASTEAFF. Full variable domain (remainder filled in from reference TRBV19 and TRBJ1-1): DGGITQSPKYLFRKEGQNVTLSCEQNLNHDAMYWYRQDPGQGLRLIYYSQIVNDFQKGDIAEGYSVSREKKESFPLTVTSAQKNPTAFYLCASSQQPGASTEAFFGQGTRLTVV.

The chain uses TRBV6-6 and TRBJ1-2; D is possibly TRBD1 (5 bases). The CDR3 has 17 amino acids. The germline V and J ends were trimmed by 2 bases and 4 bases, with 20 bases remaining between them. Germline CDR1 is MNHNY and CDR2 is SVGAGI (reference sequence). The CDR3 loop is CASSYINGGTGRYGYTF. The CDR3 DNA reads as TGTGCCAGCAGTTACATCAACGGAGGGACGGGTCGCTATGGCTACACCTTC.

The chain employs TRBV5-1 and TRBJ1-1; tentative D call: TRBD1 (5 bases). Looked up from germline, CDR1 is SGHRS and CDR2 is YFSETQ. Trimming left V 0 bases short and J 6 bases short, with 12 bases between. There are 14 residues in the CDR3. The CDR3 region is CASSLDGHGPEAFF. The CDR3 DNA follows: TGCGCCAGCAGCTTGGATGGACACGGACCTGAAGCTTTCTTT.

This clonotype was counted many times. The rearrangement joins TRBV20-1 to TRBJ2-5; TRBD2 might be the D (6 bases). The CDR3 runs 13 residues. Germline CDR1 and CDR2: DFQATT and SNEGSKA (reference sequence). V was pared by 5 bases and J by 3 bases, with 13 bases between. CDR3 coding DNA: TGCAGTGCTTCTATCCGACTAGAAGAGACCCAGTACTTC. This gives the protein CSASIRLEETQYF.

The V and J genes are TRBV3-1 and TRBJ1-2, with D hard to call. The V and J ends lost 1 base and 4 bases respectively, with 4 bases between them. The CDR3 is 12 amino acids. The germline V gene has CDR1 LGHDT and CDR2 YNNKEL (reference sequence). The CDR3 loop is CASSQAVYGYTF. The DNA of the CDR3 is TGTGCCAGCAGCCAAGCGGTCTATGGCTACACCTTC.

A note on this clonotype: At one of its ends the junction is not consistent with the germline gene, which may arise from a read error. J is TRBJ2-3 and V is TRBV27; 10 bases fit TRBD2. This CDR3 region has 15 residues. Germline CDR1 is MNHEY and CDR2 is SMNVEV (reference sequence). CDR3 amino acids: CASRNSGRWTDAQYF. As DNA, the CDR3 is TGTGCCAGCAGGAATAGCGGGAGGTGGACAGATGCGCAGTATTTT.

This clonotype was counted a few times. The gene calls are TRBV18 and TRBJ2-5; no firm D call. The DNA end is more similar to TRBJ2-7, so the J call may be wrong. The CDR3 is 12 amino acids. The germline CDR1 and CDR2 sequences are KGHSH and LQKENI. The CDR3 here is CASSPRVYEQYF. The CDR3 DNA reads TGTGCCAGCTCACCACGGGTATACGAGCAGTACTTC.

This clonotype has more than one count but fewer than ten. The J gene is TRBJ2-3, the V gene TRBV7-2, with 7 bases that match TRBD2. The CDR3 is made up of 14 amino acids. The germline V gene has CDR1 SGHTA and CDR2 FQGNSA. Trimming removed 7 bases from V and 4 bases from J; junction bases left unmatched: 8. The CDR3 DNA reads as TGTGCCAGCAATCCGGCGGGAGTCTCAGATACGCAGTATTTT. Amino acid sequence: CASNPAGVSDTQYF.

This clonotype has a handful of counts. The V and J genes are TRBV11-2 and TRBJ2-2; D not certain. V shed 4 bases and J shed 6 bases, with 6 bases lying between them. Germline values: CDR1 SGHAT, CDR2 FQNNGV. CDR3 length equals 12 residues. DNA for the CDR3: TGTGCCAGCAGCTCTATAGCCGGGGAGCTGTTTTTT. This encodes CASSSIAGELFF. Full variable domain (outside the CDR3, taken from reference TRBV11-2 and TRBJ2-2): EAGVAQSPRYKIIEKRQSVAFWCNPISGHATLYWYQQILGQGPKLLIQFQNNGVVDDSQLPKDRFSAERLKGVDSTLKIQPAKLEDSAVYLCASSSIAGELFFGEGSRLTVL.

V and J are TRBV5-6 and TRBJ2-4; TRBD1 aligns across 7 bases. The CDR3 contains 16 residues. V shed 5 bases, J shed 8 bases, and the junction held 16 bases outside the gene matches. Germline assignment: CDR1 SGHDT and CDR2 YYEEEE. Here the CDR3 DNA reads TGTGCCAGCAGATTGAATCAACAGGGGATCTTGGACATTCAGTACTTC. Protein: CASRLNQQGILDIQYF.